The present TCR beta chain was sequenced within a study of T cells in Graves' hyperthyroidism and ophthalmopathy (dated by TCRdb to the late 2010s). Regarding the complete study: Peripheral blood was sampled at the time of initial diagnosis, prior to any treatment. To identify distinguishing TCR V-J signatures, a discovery cohort of roughly 100 patients was used, comprising 43 with Graves' ophthalmopathy and some 57 with stable Graves' hyperthyroidism. Whether ophthalmopathy could be predicted prospectively was tested in an independent validation cohort made up of under 20 hyperthyroidism patients plus 17 patients who later progressed to ophthalmopathy. The 75 to 100 discovery patients were randomly split 7:3 into training and test sets. In addition, the study compared T-cell repertoires in thyroid tissue and in blood from about 6 Graves' hyperthyroidism patients. Once sampling was done, hyperthyroidism patients were given methimazole at a starting dose of 30 mg daily, whereas ophthalmopathy patients were given high-dose intravenous methylprednisolone. The paper describes TCR Vbeta CDR3 sequencing of 130 to 150 peripheral blood samples, made up of around 41 ophthalmopathy patients, approximately 73 hyperthyroidism patients and 17 progressor patients. Study-wide findings and limitations: In cross-validation, a model built on a 13 V-J signature told ophthalmopathy apart from stable hyperthyroidism with approximately 90% sensitivity and around 81% specificity, and in testing the same model reached 80%/75%. Sample size was not statistically predetermined, and blinding of investigators to group allocation was not performed. Most expanded thyroid clonotypes (frequency above 0.001) were also detected in blood, suggesting blood repertoires may reflect thyroid immune responses. In validation, progression to ophthalmopathy was predicted by the model with 70.59% sensitivity and 72.22% specificity, a median of around 6.5 months before onset.

This clonotype was observed many times. What antigen it recognizes has not been identified. No much larger clone exists at a distance of one base, and base qualities are not known. Stable Graves' hyperthyroidism was defined as no progression to ophthalmopathy during 18 months of follow-up. Hyperthyroidism patients were aged 18 to 65 years and newly diagnosed, with disease duration of less than 2 months. Exclusion was applied to patients with uncontrolled infections, other autoimmune diseases, pregnancy or lactation. Diagnoses relied on clinical symptoms, serum thyroxine and TRAb, thyroid ultrasound and orbital computed tomography. PBMCs were separated from approximately 9.9 ml of fresh peripheral blood using Ficoll-Paque density gradient centrifugation. Total RNA was extracted with Trizol reagent, and quality was checked on an Agilent 2100 Bioanalyzer. Amplification of TCR beta CDR3 regions was carried out from RNA transcripts. For the first round of RT-PCR on the TCR CDR3, the HTBI primer set was used together with the Qiagen OneStep RT-PCR kit. The libraries were constructed in a second round of multiplex PCR and then size-selected and purified. Paired-end sequencing of the libraries was performed with 100 bp reads on an Illumina HiSeq2000. On the authors' methods: SOAPnuke was used to process the raw data, throwing out any read that contained adapters or uncalled bases, had a mean Phred below 15, or lacked an exact constant-primer or identifier match. High-quality paired reads were merged with COPE v1.2.5, and unique nucleotide sequences were defined as clonotypes. MiTCR v1.1 was used to align clonotypes to the IMGT TRBV, TRBD and TRBJ reference segments. Analysis was restricted to V-J combinations with a frequency above 0.0001, which covered roughly 99% of repertoires. The TCS score was defined as the ratio of F50 (clonal expansion) to E x V (chaos), calculated using BLOSUM62-based TCRdist between CDR3 peptides within each V-J. Welch's t-statistics and random forest reduced 500 to 650 V-J features to 13, which were used in a naive Bayes classifier (R e1071). TCRdb took the public reads, trimmed them with fastp at Q25, ran MiXCR for clone calling and kept in-frame beta chains. Identical CDR3 protein sequences are pooled into one entry, listed with their most common genes and DNA. V and J calls and clone size were set by TCRdb, not the authors. This sample comprises some 510,000 distinct CDR3 sequences, more than 20% of them detected only once. The ten largest clonotypes hold roughly 29% of the sample.

The trim is 2 bases for V and 5 bases for J, with a gap of 6 bases between the germline ends. The CDR3 sequence holds 11 residues, the cysteine and phenylalanine included. Only the CDR3 part of the read is kept: 33 bases, read in frame from the first base. The germline V gene (reference sequence) yields GTSNPN for CDR1 and SVGIG for CDR2. Sequencing was carried out using blood. This clonotype was sampled from a man between 18 and 35 years old with Graves' hyperthyroidism. The chain uses TRBV30 and TRBJ2-5; the best D guess is TRBD1, with 5 bases matching. Here is the DNA: TGTGCCTGGAGTAGGGGCGAGACCCAGTACTTC. The resulting protein is CAWSRGETQYF.